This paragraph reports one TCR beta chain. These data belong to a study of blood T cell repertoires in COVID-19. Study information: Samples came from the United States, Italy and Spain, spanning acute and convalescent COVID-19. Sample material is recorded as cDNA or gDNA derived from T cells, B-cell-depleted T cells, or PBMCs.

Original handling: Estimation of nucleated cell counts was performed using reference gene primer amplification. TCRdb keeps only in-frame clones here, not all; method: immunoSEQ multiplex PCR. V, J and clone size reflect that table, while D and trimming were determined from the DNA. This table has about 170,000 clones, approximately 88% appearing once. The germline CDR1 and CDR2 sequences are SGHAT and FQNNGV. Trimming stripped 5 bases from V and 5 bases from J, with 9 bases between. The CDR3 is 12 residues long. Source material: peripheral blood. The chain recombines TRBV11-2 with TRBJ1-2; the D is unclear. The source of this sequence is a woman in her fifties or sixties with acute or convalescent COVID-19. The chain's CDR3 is CASSPFSYGYTF. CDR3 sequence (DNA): TGTGCCAGCAGCCCGTTCTCTTATGGCTACACCTTC.